This TCR beta chain is drawn from a study of shared clonotypes between healthy human individuals. Points on this clone: Its cognate antigen is unknown.

Per germline, CDR1 SNHLY and CDR2 FYNNEI. This CDR3 has 14 residues. Trimming cost V 3 bases and J 4 bases, with 12 bases left between them. Splitting the CD4+ cells yielded a CD45RA+ naive subset and a CD45RA-negative memory subset. Only in-frame clones appear in the TCRdb table, and some are missing; sequencing was by immunoSEQ multiplex PCR. The sample records roughly 2.4 million clones, approximately 94% being singletons. Findings and limits, study-wide: Sampling included only blood; tissue repertoires likely differ.

V usage is TRBV2 and J usage is TRBJ1-1; perhaps TRBD1 as D (5 bases). Sequencing was carried out using naive CD4+ T cells sorted from blood. Subset indicated: CD45RA+ positively selected. The receptor's source is a man aged 18 to 30 in good health. The CDR3 reads CASSERGAGTEAFF. The CDR3 coding sequence is TGTGCCAGCAGTGAGAGAGGGGCCGGCACTGAAGCTTTCTTT. Combining the CDR3 with reference TRBV2 and TRBJ1-1 gives the whole variable domain EPEVTQTPSHQVTQMGQEVILRCVPISNHLYFYWYRQILGQKVEFLVSFYNNEISEKSEIFDDQFSVERPDGSNFTLKIRSTKLEDSAMYFCASSERGAGTEAFFGQGTRLTVV.